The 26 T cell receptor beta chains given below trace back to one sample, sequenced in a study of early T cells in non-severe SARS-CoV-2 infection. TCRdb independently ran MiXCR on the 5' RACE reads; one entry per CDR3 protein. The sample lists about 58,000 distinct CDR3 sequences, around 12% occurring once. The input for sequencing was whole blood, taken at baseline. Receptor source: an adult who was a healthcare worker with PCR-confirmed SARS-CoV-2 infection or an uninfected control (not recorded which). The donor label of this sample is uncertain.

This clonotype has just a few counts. The CDR3 protein is CASSYRHGTGELFF. The CDR3 DNA sequence: TGTGCCAGCAGTTACCGGCACGGTACCGGGGAGCTGTTTTTT. The chain links TRBV6-6 to TRBJ2-2; no reliable D call. This CDR3 contains 14 residues. The germline gives CDR1 MNHNY, CDR2 SVGAGI (reference sequence). Trimming cost V 2 bases and J 5 bases, with 9 bases left between them.

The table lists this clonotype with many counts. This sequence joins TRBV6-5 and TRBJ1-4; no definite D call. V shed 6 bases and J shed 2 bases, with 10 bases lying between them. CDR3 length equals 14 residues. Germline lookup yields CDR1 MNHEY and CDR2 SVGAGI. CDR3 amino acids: CASSPGWTNEKLFF. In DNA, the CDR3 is TGTGCCAGCAGCCCCGGATGGACTAATGAAAAACTGTTTTTT.

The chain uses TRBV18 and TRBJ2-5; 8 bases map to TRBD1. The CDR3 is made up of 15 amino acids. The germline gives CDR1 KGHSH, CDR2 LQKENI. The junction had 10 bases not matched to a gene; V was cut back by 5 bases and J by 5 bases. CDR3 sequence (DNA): TGTGCCAGCTCATTCCGGACAGGGCCACAGGAGACCCAGTACTTC. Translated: CASSFRTGPQETQYF.

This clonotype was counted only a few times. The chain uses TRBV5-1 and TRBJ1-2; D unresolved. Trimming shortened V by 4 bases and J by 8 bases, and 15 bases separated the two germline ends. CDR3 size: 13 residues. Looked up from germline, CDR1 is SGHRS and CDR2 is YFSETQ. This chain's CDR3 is CASSPDTPSGYTF. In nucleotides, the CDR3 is TGCGCCAGCAGCCCCGACACGCCGTCGGGCTACACCTTC.

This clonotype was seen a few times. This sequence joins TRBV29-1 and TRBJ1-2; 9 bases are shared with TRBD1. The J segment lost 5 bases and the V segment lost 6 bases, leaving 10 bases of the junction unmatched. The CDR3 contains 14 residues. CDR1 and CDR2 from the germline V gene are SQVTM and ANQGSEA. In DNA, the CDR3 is TGCAGCGTGACCACCGGACAGGGGTCGTATGGCTACACCTTC. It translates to CSVTTGQGSYGYTF.

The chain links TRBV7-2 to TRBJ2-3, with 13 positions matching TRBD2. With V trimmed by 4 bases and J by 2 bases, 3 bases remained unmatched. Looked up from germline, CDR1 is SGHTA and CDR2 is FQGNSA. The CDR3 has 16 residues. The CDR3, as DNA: TGTGCCAGCAGCTCGGGACTAGCGGGGCTCACAGATACGCAGTATTTT. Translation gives CASSSGLAGLTDTQYF.

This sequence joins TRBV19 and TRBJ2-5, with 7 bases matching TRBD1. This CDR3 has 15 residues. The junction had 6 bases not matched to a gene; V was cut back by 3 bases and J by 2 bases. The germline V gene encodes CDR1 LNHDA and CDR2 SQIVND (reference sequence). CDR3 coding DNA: TGTGCCAGTAGTATCACCGGGACAGATCAAGAGACCCAGTACTTC. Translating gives CASSITGTDQETQYF.

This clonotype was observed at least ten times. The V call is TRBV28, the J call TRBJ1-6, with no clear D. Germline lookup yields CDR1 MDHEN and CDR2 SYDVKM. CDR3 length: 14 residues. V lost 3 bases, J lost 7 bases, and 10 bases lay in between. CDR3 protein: CASSFLQRNSPLHF. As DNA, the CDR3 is TGTGCCAGCAGTTTCTTACAGCGGAATTCACCCCTCCACTTT.

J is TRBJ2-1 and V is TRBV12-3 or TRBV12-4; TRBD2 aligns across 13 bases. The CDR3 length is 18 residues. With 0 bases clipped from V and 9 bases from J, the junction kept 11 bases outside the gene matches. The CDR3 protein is CASSLAFTSGGAVLEQFF. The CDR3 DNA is TGTGCCAGCAGTTTAGCCTTTACTAGCGGGGGGGCGGTACTTGAGCAGTTCTTC.

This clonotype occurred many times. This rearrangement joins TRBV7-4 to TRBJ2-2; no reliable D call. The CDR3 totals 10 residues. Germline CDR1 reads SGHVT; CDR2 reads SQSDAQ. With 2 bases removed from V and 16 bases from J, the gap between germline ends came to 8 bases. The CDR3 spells CASSLKEGFF. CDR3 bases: TGTGCCAGCAGCTTAAAGGAAGGGTTTTTT.

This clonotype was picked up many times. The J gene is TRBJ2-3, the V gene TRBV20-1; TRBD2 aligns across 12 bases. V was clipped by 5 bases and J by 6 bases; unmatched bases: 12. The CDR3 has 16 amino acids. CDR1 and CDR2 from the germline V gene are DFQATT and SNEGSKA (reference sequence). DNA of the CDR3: TGCAGTGCTCAATCCATGACTAGCGGGAGCCCCGATACGCAGTATTTT. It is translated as CSAQSMTSGSPDTQYF.

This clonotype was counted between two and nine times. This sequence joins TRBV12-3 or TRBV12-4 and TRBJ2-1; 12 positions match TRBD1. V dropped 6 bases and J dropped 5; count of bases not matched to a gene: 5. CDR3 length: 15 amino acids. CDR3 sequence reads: CASRTGTGGNNEQFF. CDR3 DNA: TGTGCCAGCAGAACCGGGACAGGGGGCAACAATGAGCAGTTCTTC.

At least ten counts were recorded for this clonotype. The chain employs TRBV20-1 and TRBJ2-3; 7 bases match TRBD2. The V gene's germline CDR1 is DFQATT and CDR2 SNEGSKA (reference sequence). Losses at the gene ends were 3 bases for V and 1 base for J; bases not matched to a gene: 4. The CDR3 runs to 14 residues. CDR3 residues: CSARGTIGTDTQYF. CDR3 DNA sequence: TGCAGTGCTAGGGGGACTATAGGCACAGATACGCAGTATTTT.

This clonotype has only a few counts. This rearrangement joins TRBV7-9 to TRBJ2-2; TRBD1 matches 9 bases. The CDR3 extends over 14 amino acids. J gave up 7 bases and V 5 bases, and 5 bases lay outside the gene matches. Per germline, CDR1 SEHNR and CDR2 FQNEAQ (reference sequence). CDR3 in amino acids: CASSRTGAVGELFF. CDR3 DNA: TGTGCCAGCAGCCGGACAGGGGCGGTCGGGGAGCTGTTTTTT.

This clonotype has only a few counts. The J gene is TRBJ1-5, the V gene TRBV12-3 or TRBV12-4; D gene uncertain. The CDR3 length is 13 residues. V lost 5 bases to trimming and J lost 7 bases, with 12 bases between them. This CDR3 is CASSPRSGQPQHF. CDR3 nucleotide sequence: TGTGCCAGCAGTCCCCGGTCCGGACAGCCCCAGCATTTT.

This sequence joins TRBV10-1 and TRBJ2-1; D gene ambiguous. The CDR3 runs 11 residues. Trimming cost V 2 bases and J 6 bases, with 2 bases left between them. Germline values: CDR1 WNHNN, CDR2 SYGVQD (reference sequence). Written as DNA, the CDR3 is TGCGCCAGCAGTGAGGTCAATGAGCAGTTCTTC. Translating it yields CASSEVNEQFF.

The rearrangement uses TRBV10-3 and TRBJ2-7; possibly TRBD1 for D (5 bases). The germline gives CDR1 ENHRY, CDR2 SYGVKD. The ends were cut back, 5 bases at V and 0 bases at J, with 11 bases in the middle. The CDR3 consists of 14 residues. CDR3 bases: TGTGCCATCAGTTCAGGGTCGAGCTCCTACGAGCAGTACGTC. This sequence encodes CAISSGSSSYEQYV.

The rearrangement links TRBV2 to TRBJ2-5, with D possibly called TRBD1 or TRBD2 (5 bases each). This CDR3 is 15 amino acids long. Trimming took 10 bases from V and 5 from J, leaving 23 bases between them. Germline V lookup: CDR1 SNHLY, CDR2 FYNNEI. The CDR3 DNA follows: TGTGCCATCGATAGAACCGGGGCTGGAGAGGAGACCCAGTACTTC. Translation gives CAIDRTGAGEETQYF.

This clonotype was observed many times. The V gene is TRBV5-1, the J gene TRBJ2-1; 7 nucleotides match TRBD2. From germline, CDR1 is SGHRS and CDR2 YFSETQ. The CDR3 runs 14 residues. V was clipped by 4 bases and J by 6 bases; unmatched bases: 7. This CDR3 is CASSQRGGGNEQFF. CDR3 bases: TGCGCCAGCAGCCAGCGGGGAGGAGGCAATGAGCAGTTCTTC.

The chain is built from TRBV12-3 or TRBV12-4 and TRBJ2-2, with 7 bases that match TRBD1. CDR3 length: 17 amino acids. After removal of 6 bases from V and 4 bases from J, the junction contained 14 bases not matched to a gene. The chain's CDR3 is CASRTGQPHEGTGELFF. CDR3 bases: TGTGCCAGCAGGACGGGACAGCCCCACGAGGGCACCGGGGAGCTGTTTTTT.

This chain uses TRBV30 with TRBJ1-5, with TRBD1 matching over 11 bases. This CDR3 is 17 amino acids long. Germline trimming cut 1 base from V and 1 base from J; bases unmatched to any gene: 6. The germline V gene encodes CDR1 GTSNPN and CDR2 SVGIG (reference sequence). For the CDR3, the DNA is TGTGCCTGGAGTGAGGGACAGGGGGTTATCAGCAATCAGCCCCAGCATTTT. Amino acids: CAWSEGQGVISNQPQHF. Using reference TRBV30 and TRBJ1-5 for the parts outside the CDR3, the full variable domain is SQTIHQWPATLVQPVGSPLSLECTVEGTSNPNLYWYRQAAGRGLQLLFYSVGIGQISSEVPQNLSASRPQDRQFILSSKKLLLSDSGFYLCAWSEGQGVISNQPQHFGDGTRLSIL.

CDR3 residues: CASSMGLHTDTQYF. The CDR3 nucleotides read TGTGCCAGCAGCATGGGACTTCACACAGATACGCAGTATTTT. This chain joins TRBV27 and TRBJ2-3, with D possibly matching TRBD2 (6 bases). The germline V gene encodes CDR1 MNHEY and CDR2 SMNVEV (reference sequence). Trimming removed 6 bases at V and 2 bases at J, with 12 bases between. The CDR3 totals 14 residues.

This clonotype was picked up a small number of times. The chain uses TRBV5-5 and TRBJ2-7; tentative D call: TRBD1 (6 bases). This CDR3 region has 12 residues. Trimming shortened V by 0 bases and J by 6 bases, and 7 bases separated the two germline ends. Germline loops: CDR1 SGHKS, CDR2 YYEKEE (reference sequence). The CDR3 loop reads CASSLGGGEQYV. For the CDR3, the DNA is TGTGCCAGCAGCTTGGGAGGGGGCGAGCAGTACGTC.

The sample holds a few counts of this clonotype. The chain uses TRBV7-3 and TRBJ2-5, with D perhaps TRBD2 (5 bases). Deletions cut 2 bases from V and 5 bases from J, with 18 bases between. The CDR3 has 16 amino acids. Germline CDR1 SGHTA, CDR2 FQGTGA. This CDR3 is CASSLGSGTLGETQYF. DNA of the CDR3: TGTGCCAGCAGCTTAGGATCGGGAACTCTCGGGGAGACCCAGTACTTC.

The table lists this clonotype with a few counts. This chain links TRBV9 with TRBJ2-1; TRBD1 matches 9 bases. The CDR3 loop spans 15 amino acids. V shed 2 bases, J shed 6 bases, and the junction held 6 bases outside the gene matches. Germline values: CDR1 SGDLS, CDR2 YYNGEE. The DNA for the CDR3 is TGTGCCAGCAGCGTCGGACAGGGGTCCCTCAATGAGCAGTTCTTC. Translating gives CASSVGQGSLNEQFF.

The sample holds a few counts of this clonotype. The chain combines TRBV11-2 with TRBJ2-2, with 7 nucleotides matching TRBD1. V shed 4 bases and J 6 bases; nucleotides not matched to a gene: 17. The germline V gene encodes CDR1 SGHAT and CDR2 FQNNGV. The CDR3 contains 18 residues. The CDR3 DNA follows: TGTGCCAGCAGCTCGTCGCCGGGACAGCCAAGATTTTCCGGGGAGCTGTTTTTT. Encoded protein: CASSSSPGQPRFSGELFF.